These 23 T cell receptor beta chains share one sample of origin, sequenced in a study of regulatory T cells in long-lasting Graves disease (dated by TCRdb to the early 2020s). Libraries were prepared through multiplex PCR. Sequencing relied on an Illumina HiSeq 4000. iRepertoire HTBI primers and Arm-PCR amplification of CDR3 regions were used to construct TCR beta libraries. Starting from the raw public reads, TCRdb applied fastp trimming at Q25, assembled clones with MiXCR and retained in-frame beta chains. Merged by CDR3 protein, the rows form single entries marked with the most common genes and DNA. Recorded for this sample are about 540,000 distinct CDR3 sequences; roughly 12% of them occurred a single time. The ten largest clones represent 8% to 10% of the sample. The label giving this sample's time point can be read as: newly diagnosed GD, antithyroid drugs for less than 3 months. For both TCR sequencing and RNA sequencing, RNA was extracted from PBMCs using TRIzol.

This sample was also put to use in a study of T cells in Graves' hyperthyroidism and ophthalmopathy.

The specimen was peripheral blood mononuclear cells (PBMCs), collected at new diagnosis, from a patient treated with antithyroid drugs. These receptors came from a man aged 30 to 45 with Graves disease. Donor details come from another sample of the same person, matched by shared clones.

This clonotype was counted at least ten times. CDR3 protein: CASSLGRLAVSSYNEQFF. As DNA, the CDR3 is TGTGCCAGCAGTTTAGGGCGACTAGCGGTAAGCTCCTACAATGAGCAGTTCTTC. This chain uses TRBV12-3 or TRBV12-4 with TRBJ2-1; 9 bases line up with TRBD2. The CDR3 has 18 amino acids. V lost 1 base, J lost 0 bases, and 7 bases stayed unmatched.

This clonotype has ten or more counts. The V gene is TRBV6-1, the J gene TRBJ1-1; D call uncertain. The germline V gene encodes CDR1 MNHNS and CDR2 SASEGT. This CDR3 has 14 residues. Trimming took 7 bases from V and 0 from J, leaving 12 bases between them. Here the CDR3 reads CASNGAGMNTEAFF. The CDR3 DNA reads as TGTGCCAGCAATGGAGCGGGGATGAACACTGAAGCTTTCTTT.

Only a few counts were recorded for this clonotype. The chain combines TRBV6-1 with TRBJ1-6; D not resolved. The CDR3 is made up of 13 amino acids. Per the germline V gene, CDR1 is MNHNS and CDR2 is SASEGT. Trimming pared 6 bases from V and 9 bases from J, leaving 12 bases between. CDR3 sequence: CASRRVSGSPLHF. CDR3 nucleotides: TGTGCCAGCAGACGTGTCTCGGGTTCACCCCTCCACTTT.

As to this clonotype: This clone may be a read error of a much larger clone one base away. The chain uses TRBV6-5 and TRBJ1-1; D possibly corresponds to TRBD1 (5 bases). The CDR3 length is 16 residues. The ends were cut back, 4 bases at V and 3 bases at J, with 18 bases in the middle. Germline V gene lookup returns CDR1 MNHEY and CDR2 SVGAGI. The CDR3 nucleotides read TGTGCCAGCAGTTCTCGACGGGGGAAGATGGACACTGAAGCTTTCTTT. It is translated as CASSSRRGKMDTEAFF.

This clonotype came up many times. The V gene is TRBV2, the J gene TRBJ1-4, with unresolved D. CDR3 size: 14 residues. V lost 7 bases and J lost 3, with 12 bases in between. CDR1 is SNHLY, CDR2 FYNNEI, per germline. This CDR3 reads CASIRGVANEKLFF. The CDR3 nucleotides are TGTGCCAGCATCCGAGGCGTCGCTAATGAAAAACTGTTTTTT.

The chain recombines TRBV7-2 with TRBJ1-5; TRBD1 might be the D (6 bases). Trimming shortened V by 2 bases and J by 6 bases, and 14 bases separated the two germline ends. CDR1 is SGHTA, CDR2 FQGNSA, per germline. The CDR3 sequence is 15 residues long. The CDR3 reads CASSLNRAKGQPQHF. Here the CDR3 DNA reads TGTGCCAGCAGCTTAAACAGGGCGAAGGGTCAGCCCCAGCATTTT. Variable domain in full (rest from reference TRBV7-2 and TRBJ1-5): GAGVSQSPSNKVTEKGKDVELRCDPISGHTALYWYRQSLGQGLEFLIYFQGNSAPDKSGLPSDRFSAERTGGSVSTLTIQRTQQEDSAVYLCASSLNRAKGQPQHFGDGTRLSIL.

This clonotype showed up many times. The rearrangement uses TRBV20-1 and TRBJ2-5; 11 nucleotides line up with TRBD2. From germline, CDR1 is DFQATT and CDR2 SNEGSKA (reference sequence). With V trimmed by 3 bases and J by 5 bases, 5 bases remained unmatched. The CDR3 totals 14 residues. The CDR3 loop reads CSASSGRASETQYF. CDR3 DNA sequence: TGCAGTGCTAGTAGCGGGAGGGCCTCCGAGACCCAGTACTTC.

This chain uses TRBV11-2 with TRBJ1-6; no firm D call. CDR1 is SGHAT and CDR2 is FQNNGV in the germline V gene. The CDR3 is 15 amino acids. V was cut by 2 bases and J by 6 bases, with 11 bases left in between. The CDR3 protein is CASSLTGQSNSPLHF. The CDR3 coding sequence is TGTGCCAGCAGCTTAACGGGCCAGAGTAATTCACCCCTCCACTTT.

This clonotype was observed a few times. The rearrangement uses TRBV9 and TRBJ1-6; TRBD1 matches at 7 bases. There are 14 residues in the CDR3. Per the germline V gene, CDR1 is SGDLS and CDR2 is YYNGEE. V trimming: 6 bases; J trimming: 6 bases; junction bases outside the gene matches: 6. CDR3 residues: CASTSGQFNSPLHF. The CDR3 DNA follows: TGTGCCAGCACCTCGGGACAGTTTAATTCACCCCTCCACTTT.

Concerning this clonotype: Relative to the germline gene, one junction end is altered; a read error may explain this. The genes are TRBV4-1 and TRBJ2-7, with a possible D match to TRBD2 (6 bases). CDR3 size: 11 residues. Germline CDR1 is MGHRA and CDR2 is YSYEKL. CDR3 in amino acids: CASSRDGTFTF. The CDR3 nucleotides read TGCGCCAGCAGTAGAGATGGGACTTTCACCTTC.

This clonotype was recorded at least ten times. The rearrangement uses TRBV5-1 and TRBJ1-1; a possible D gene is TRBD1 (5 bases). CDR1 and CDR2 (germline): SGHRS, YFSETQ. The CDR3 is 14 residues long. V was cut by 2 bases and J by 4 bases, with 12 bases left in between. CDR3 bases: TGCGCCAGCAGCTTTAGGGGTGGAGGCACTGAAGCTTTCTTT. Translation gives CASSFRGGGTEAFF.

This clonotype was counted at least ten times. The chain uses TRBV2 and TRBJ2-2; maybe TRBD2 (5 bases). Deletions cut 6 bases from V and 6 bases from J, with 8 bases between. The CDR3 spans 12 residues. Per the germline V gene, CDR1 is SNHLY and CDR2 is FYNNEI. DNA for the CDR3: TGTGCCAGCAGAGGAGGCTCCGGGGAGCTGTTTTTT. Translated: CASRGGSGELFF.

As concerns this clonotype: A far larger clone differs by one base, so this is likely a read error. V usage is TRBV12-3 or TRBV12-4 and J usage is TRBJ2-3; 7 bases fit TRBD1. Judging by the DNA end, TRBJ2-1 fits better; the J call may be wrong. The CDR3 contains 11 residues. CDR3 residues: CASSDRDGQFF. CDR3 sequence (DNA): TGTGCCAGCTCCGACAGGGATGGGCAGTTCTTC.

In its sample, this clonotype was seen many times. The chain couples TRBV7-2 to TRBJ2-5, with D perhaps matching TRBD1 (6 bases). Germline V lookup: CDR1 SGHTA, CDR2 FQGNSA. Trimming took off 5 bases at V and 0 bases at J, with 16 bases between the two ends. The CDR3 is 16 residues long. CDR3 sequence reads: CASSPGDKLYQETQYF. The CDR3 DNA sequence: TGTGCCAGCAGCCCAGGGGACAAGCTGTACCAAGAGACCCAGTACTTC.

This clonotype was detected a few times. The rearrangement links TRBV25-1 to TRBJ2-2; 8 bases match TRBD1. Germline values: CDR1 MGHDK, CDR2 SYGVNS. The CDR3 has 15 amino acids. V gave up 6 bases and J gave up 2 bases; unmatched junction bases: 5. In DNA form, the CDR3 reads TGTGCCAGCAGGAGGACAGGGAAAAACACCGGGGAGCTGTTTTTT. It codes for CASRRTGKNTGELFF.

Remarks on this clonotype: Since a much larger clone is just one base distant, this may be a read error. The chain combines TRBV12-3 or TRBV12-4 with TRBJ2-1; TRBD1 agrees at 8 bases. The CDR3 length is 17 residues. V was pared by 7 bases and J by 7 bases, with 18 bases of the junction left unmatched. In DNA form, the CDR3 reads TGTGCCAGCACCTTCCCCCCGGACAGGGCAGGGGGAAATGAGCAGTTCTTC. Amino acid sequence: CASTFPPDRAGGNEQFF.

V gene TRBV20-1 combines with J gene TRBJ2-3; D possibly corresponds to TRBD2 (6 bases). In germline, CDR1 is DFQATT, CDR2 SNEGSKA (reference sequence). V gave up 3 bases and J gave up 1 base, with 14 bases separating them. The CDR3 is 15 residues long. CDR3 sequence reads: CSASGRRDGTDTQYF. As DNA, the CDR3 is TGCAGTGCTAGCGGGAGACGGGATGGCACAGATACGCAGTATTTT.

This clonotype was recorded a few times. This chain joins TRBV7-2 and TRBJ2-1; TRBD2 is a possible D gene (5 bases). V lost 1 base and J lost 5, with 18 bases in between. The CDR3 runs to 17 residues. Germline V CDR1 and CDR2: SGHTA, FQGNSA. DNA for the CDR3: TGTGCCAGCAGCTTAGAAGCGGTCGGCCCCCGGGACAATGAGCAGTTCTTC. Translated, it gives CASSLEAVGPRDNEQFF.

The CDR3 DNA follows: TGTGCCAGCAGCTTAACAGGACTAGCTTGGTACGAGCAGTACTTC. Its translation: CASSLTGLAWYEQYF. The chain uses TRBV7-6 and TRBJ2-7, with TRBD2 matching over 8 bases. Germline trimming cut 2 bases from V and 4 bases from J; bases unmatched to any gene: 7. The length of the CDR3 is 15 residues. Looked up from germline, CDR1 is SGHVS and CDR2 is FNYEAQ. The complete variable domain, with remaining parts taken from reference TRBV7-6 and TRBJ2-7, reads GAGVSQSPRYKVTKRGQDVALRCDPISGHVSLYWYRQALGQGPEFLTYFNYEAQQDKSGLPNDRFSAERPEGSISTLTIQRTEQRDSAMYRCASSLTGLAWYEQYFGPGTRLTVT.

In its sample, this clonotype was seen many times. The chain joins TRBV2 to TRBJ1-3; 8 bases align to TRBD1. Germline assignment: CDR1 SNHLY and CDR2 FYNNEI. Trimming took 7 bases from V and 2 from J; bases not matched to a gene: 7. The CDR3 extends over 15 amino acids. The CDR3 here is CASIRTGSAGNTIYF. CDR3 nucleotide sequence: TGTGCCAGCATTAGGACAGGGTCGGCTGGAAACACCATATATTTT. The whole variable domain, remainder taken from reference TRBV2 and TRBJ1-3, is EPEVTQTPSHQVTQMGQEVILRCVPISNHLYFYWYRQILGQKVEFLVSFYNNEISEKSEIFDDQFSVERPDGSNFTLKIRSTKLEDSAMYFCASIRTGSAGNTIYFGEGSWLTVV.

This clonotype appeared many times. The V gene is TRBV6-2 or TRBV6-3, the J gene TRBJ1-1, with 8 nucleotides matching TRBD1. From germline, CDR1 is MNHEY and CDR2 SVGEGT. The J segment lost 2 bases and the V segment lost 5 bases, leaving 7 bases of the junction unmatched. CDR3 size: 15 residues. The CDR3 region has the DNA TGTGCCAGCAGTAGCGAAGGACAGGGTAACACTGAAGCTTTCTTT. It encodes CASSSEGQGNTEAFF.

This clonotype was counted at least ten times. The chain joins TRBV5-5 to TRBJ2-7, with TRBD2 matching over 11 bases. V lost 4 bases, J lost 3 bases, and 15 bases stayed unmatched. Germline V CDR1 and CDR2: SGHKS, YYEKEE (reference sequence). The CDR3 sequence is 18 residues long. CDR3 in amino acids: CASSRRTGLAETNYEQYF. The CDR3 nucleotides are TGTGCCAGCAGCCGGCGAACGGGACTAGCGGAGACTAACTACGAGCAGTACTTC.

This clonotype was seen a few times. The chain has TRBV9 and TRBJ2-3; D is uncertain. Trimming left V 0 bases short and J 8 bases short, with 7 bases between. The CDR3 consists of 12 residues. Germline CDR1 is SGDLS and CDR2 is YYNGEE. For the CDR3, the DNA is TGTGCCAGCAGCGTAGGGAAAGGTACGCAGTATTTT. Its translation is CASSVGKGTQYF.